These T cell receptor beta chains were read from a single sample in a study of blood T cell repertoires in COVID-19. TCRdb's table, derived via immunoSEQ multiplex PCR, lists solely in-frame clones and lacks some. The sample shows over 100,000 clones, roughly three quarters of them seen only once. What was sequenced was peripheral blood. The source is a woman in her 70s with acute or convalescent COVID-19. CDR3s include the opening cysteine and the closing phenylalanine or tryptophan. Fields, in order: V gene, clone size, D gene, J gene, CDR3 DNA, CDR3 protein. The D gene is left open where the match is weak. Only part of the rows carry a size: once, few, many, or a class if the clone is expanded.

v_call: TRBV30; clone_size: -; d_call: -; j_call: TRBJ1-4; cdr3_nt: TGTGCCTGGAAGGGGTTTTCGTCGGTAGGTGAAAAACTGTTTTTT; cdr3_aa: CAWKGFSSVGEKLFF
v_call: TRBV2; clone_size: -; d_call: -; j_call: TRBJ1-2; cdr3_nt: TGTGCCAGCAGCCGAAGCACACGCACAGAGGGGAGGAACTATGGCTACACCTTC; cdr3_aa: CASSRSTRTEGRNYGYTF
v_call: TRBV7-9; clone_size: -; d_call: TRBD2; j_call: TRBJ2-3; cdr3_nt: TGTGCCAGCAGCTTAACTAGCGGGGGGGCAGATACGCAGTATTTT; cdr3_aa: CASSLTSGGADTQYF
v_call: TRBV13; clone_size: -; d_call: TRBD1; j_call: TRBJ2-3; cdr3_nt: TGTGCCAGCAGCGCCGGGACAGTAGGCACAGATACGCAGTATTTT; cdr3_aa: CASSAGTVGTDTQYF
v_call: TRBV5-4; clone_size: -; d_call: TRBD2; j_call: TRBJ2-1; cdr3_nt: TGTGCCAGCAGCACCCCCGGACTAGCGGGAGGGCCAAAGGAGCAGTTCTTC; cdr3_aa: CASSTPGLAGGPKEQFF
v_call: TRBV25-1; clone_size: -; d_call: TRBD1; j_call: TRBJ1-4; cdr3_nt: TGTGCCAGCAGCACACCGGGGACAGGGGGCCTGTTTTTT; cdr3_aa: CASSTPGTGGLFF
v_call: TRBV6-6; clone_size: -; d_call: -; j_call: TRBJ1-6; cdr3_nt: TGTGCCAGCAGTTCCCAGGCTTATAATTCACCCCTCCACTTT; cdr3_aa: CASSSQAYNSPLHF
v_call: TRBV19; clone_size: -; d_call: -; j_call: TRBJ2-1; cdr3_nt: TGTGCCAGTAGTACCCTAGCGTCCAATGAGCAGTTCTTC; cdr3_aa: CASSTLASNEQFF
v_call: TRBV19; clone_size: -; d_call: TRBD2; j_call: TRBJ2-7; cdr3_nt: TGTGCCAGTGCTAGCGGGACTTCCTACGAGCAGTACTTC; cdr3_aa: CASASGTSYEQYF
v_call: TRBV12-3/TRBV12-4; clone_size: -; d_call: -; j_call: TRBJ1-1; cdr3_nt: TGTGCCAGCAGTTTGAACAGCAACACTGAAGCTTTCTTT; cdr3_aa: CASSLNSNTEAFF
v_call: TRBV7-9; clone_size: few; d_call: TRBD2; j_call: TRBJ2-5; cdr3_nt: TGTGCCGTCGGGGGGCTAGCGGGAGGACAAGAGACCCAGTACTTC; cdr3_aa: CAVGGLAGGQETQYF
v_call: TRBV11-2; clone_size: -; d_call: TRBD1; j_call: TRBJ1-2; cdr3_nt: TGTGCCAGCAGCTTAGGAGGGGGCGAGGGCTACACCTTC; cdr3_aa: CASSLGGGEGYTF
v_call: TRBV11-2; clone_size: -; d_call: TRBD1; j_call: TRBJ1-2; cdr3_nt: TGTGCCAGCAGCTTAGGGACAGGCTATGGCTACACCTTC; cdr3_aa: CASSLGTGYGYTF
v_call: TRBV11-2; clone_size: -; d_call: TRBD2; j_call: TRBJ2-7; cdr3_nt: TGTGCCAGCAGCTTATGGAGCGGGAGATACGAGCAGTACTTC; cdr3_aa: CASSLWSGRYEQYF